What follows is one T cell receptor beta chain and its context. This clonotype was picked up a small number of times. What antigen it recognizes has not been identified. The input lacks base qualities; no much larger clone sits a single base away. The record originates from a study of patients and donors after allogeneic stem cell transplantation (dated by TCRdb to about 2020). The library relied on RT-PCR. The run used a NextSeq 550. TCRdb itself trimmed the public reads at Q25 with fastp, ran MiXCR and retained productive beta chains. Entries that share a CDR3 protein sequence are merged under the most common genes and DNA. In this sample the table shows approximately 220,000 distinct CDR3 sequences, about 37% of which occur a single time. The ten top clones hold 11% of the sample. V is trimmed back by 5 bases and J by 7 bases, and the junction contains 7 bases that no gene match accounts for. The CDR3 measures 13 amino acids from cysteine to phenylalanine. Of all the DNA, just the CDR3 is kept, 39 bases in frame from base 1.

The sequence is built from TRBV12-3 or TRBV12-4 and TRBJ1-2; the junction holds 7 bases that match TRBD1. This TCR came from a human donor who was either an allogeneic HSCT recipient or a stem cell or donor lymphocyte infusion donor (not recorded which). It is not recorded whose cells these are; they may come from a transplant donor. The sequenced sample was blood, either unsorted or a sorted T cell fraction (not recorded which). The CDR3 protein: CASSPSGTAGYTF. The DNA sequence follows: TGTGCCAGCAGTCCCTCCGGGACAGCTGGCTACACCTTC.